This T cell receptor (beta chain) stems from a study of T-cell reconstitution after alpha-beta-depleted transplantation in children. For TCRbeta, the library was prepared with unique molecular identifiers. MiXCR, run by TCRdb on the PCR reads, gives a single entry per CDR3 protein. The sample consists of nearly 400,000 distinct CDR3 sequences, over 20% of them appearing once. This clonotype was seen a few times. The source material was PBMCs from the stem cell graft donor, sampled from the stem cell graft. The TCR was taken from a human donor who donated a stem cell graft to a child with acute myeloid leukemia.

The CDR3, as DNA: TGTGCCAGCAGTTTATCCCCTAACTATGGCTACACCTTC. Amino acids: CASSLSPNYGYTF. The chain is built from TRBV12-3 or TRBV12-4 and TRBJ1-2, with D hard to call. Trimming took off 2 bases at V and 0 bases at J, with 4 bases between the two ends. This CDR3 is built from 13 residues.